The next 20 T cell receptor beta chains were all read from a single sample in a study of cytomegalovirus exposure and HLA in healthy donors. Primers: 60 Vbeta forward and 13 Jbeta reverse. Using immunoSEQ multiplex PCR, the repertoire was profiled, and TCRdb retains in-frame clones only, with some absent. In the table there are about 110,000 clones, just over 15% of which are singletons. Source material: PBMCs. The receptors come from a woman under 30 in good health and CMV-seronegative.

This chain joins TRBV29-1 and TRBJ2-1; 8 bases fit TRBD2. From germline, CDR1 is SQVTM and CDR2 ANQGSEA. CDR3 length: 15 amino acids. V lost 8 bases to trimming and J lost 7 bases; unmatched junction nucleotides: 16. CDR3: CSTRSRAGVRNEQFF. The CDR3, as DNA: TGCAGCACACGTTCTAGAGCGGGAGTGAGAAATGAGCAGTTCTTC.

This clone was seen more than once but under ten times. The chain employs TRBV5-1 and TRBJ2-2, with TRBD1 as a possible D gene (6 bases). The CDR3 runs to 16 residues. V was pared by 4 bases and J by 2 bases, with 15 bases between. CDR1 and CDR2 from the germline V gene are SGHRS and YFSETQ. This chain's CDR3 is CASSHRGQLNTGELFF. CDR3 sequence (DNA): TGCGCCAGCAGCCATAGGGGACAACTCAACACCGGGGAGCTGTTTTTT.

The rearrangement links TRBV5-1 to TRBJ2-5, with TRBD1 identical over 8 bases. Trimming cost V 0 bases and J 1 base; bases outside gene matches: 2. This CDR3 spans 15 amino acids. CDR1 is SGHRS, CDR2 YFSETQ, per germline. Here the CDR3 DNA reads TGCGCCAGCAGCTTGGTCGGACAGGGCCAAGAGACCCAGTACTTC. Its protein is CASSLVGQGQETQYF.

The rearrangement joins TRBV5-1 to TRBJ1-6; D might be TRBD1 (5 bases). The CDR3 length is 15 residues. Between the trimmed V and J ends, which lost 2 bases and 5 bases, there was a span of 11 bases. The germline V gene has CDR1 SGHRS and CDR2 YFSETQ. The chain's CDR3 is CASSLRRQNNSPLHF. CDR3 DNA sequence: TGCGCCAGCAGCTTAAGGAGACAGAATAATTCACCCCTCCACTTT.

J is TRBJ2-5 and V is TRBV7-9; D may be TRBD2 (7 bases). This CDR3 is 14 amino acids long. V shed 1 base and J shed 5 bases, with 11 bases lying between them. In germline, CDR1 is SEHNR, CDR2 FQNEAQ (reference sequence). The CDR3 protein is CASSLGGGQETQYF. CDR3 nucleotides: TGTGCCAGCAGCTTAGGGGGGGGGCAGGAGACCCAGTACTTC.

This clone was picked up a small number of times. J is TRBJ2-1 and V is TRBV9, with 14 positions matching TRBD2. CDR1 is SGDLS, CDR2 YYNGEE, per germline. The CDR3 is made up of 19 amino acids. V trimming: 3 bases; J trimming: 2 bases; junction bases outside the gene matches: 10. The CDR3 DNA sequence: TGTGCCAGCAGCGCCCGAACCGGGACTAGCGGGGGAGCCTACAATGAGCAGTTCTTC. This encodes CASSARTGTSGGAYNEQFF.

The rearrangement links TRBV28 to TRBJ2-7; 7 nucleotides align to TRBD1. From germline, CDR1 is MDHEN and CDR2 SYDVKM. This CDR3 has 13 amino acids. With 11 bases clipped from V and 0 bases from J, the junction kept 7 bases outside the gene matches. CDR3 sequence: CAAQGSFSYEQYF. DNA of the CDR3: TGTGCCGCACAGGGGTCGTTCTCCTACGAGCAGTACTTC.

This clone was seen more than once but under ten times. This chain links TRBV27 with TRBJ2-5; 8 bases agree with TRBD2. Germline loops: CDR1 MNHEY, CDR2 SMNVEV (reference sequence). Trimming removed 3 bases from V and 5 bases from J; junction bases left unmatched: 5. This CDR3 region has 14 residues. CDR3 nucleotide sequence: TGTGCCAGCAGTTTCCGGGGGGGGATTGAGACCCAGTACTTC. The encoded protein is CASSFRGGIETQYF.

This clone was observed a few times. This sequence joins TRBV7-8 and TRBJ1-1; no clear D. The CDR3 loop spans 13 amino acids. V gave up 3 bases and J gave up 3 bases, with 8 bases separating them. Germline V gene sequence: CDR1 SGHVS, CDR2 FQNEAQ. The CDR3 DNA sequence: TGTGCCAGCAGCTTCCTCGGAGACACTGAAGCTTTCTTT. It translates to CASSFLGDTEAFF.

The chain employs TRBV6-1 and TRBJ2-7, with 7 bases lining up with TRBD1. This CDR3 region has 15 residues. V was clipped by 2 bases and J by 4 bases; unmatched bases: 8. Germline lookup yields CDR1 MNHNS and CDR2 SASEGT. The CDR3 nucleotides are TGTGCCAGCAGTGAACGGGTCAGGGGGAAATACGAGCAGTACTTC. This encodes CASSERVRGKYEQYF.

The V and J genes are TRBV5-4 and TRBJ2-3; TRBD2 aligns across 7 bases. Germline V gene lookup returns CDR1 SGHNT and CDR2 YYREEE (reference sequence). This CDR3 has 16 residues. The J segment lost 4 bases and the V segment lost 4 bases, leaving 12 bases of the junction unmatched. CDR3 region: CASSPRELGIADTQYF. DNA of the CDR3: TGTGCCAGCAGCCCGCGGGAGCTAGGTATCGCAGATACGCAGTATTTT. Drawing the rest from reference TRBV5-4 and TRBJ2-3, the complete variable domain is ETGVTQSPTHLIKTRGQQVTLRCSSQSGHNTVSWYQQALGQGPQFIFQYYREEENGRGNFPPRFSGLQFPNYSSELNVNALELDDSALYLCASSPRELGIADTQYFGPGTRLTVL.

This chain connects TRBV9 to TRBJ2-1; no clear D gene. Trimming shortened V by 3 bases and J by 0 bases, and 10 bases separated the two germline ends. The CDR3 totals 15 residues. The germline CDR1 and CDR2 sequences are SGDLS and YYNGEE. The CDR3 DNA sequence: TGTGCCAGCAGCGCGGAGTCTAGCTCCTACAATGAGCAGTTCTTC. Amino acid sequence: CASSAESSSYNEQFF.

This clone was seen only a few times. The chain employs TRBV5-1 and TRBJ2-5; maybe TRBD2 (6 bases). The V end lost 4 bases, the J end lost 5 bases, and 12 bases lay between the germline ends. From germline, CDR1 is SGHRS and CDR2 YFSETQ. This CDR3 is built from 13 residues. In nucleotides, the CDR3 is TGCGCCAGCAGCGGGGGGATAGGCGAGACCCAGTACTTC. Translation: CASSGGIGETQYF.

This clone turned up a few times. This chain links TRBV5-4 with TRBJ1-1, with D possibly TRBD1 on 5 matching bases. The V end was cut by 6 bases, the J end by 5 bases, with 17 bases between. Germline loops: CDR1 SGHNT, CDR2 YYREEE (reference sequence). The CDR3 runs to 14 residues. CDR3 in amino acids: CASNARQGNTEAFF. DNA of the CDR3: TGTGCCAGCAACGCACGGCAGGGTAATACTGAAGCTTTCTTT.

The sample holds a few counts of this clone. V gene TRBV7-9 combines with J gene TRBJ2-7; 11 bases are shared with TRBD1. V was clipped by 2 bases and J by 3 bases; unmatched bases: 9. The germline V gene encodes CDR1 SEHNR and CDR2 FQNEAQ (reference sequence). The CDR3 runs 17 residues. CDR3 in amino acids: CASSLYGGGTGGYEQYF. As DNA, the CDR3 is TGTGCCAGCAGCTTATACGGAGGGGGGACAGGGGGCTACGAGCAGTACTTC.

The chain employs TRBV2 and TRBJ1-2, with 7 nucleotides matching TRBD1. Germline CDR1 reads SNHLY; CDR2 reads FYNNEI. The V gene end was trimmed by 8 bases and the J gene end by 6 bases; junction bases not matched to a gene: 9. The CDR3 is 13 residues long. The CDR3 here is CASGNRGFDGYTF. The CDR3 coding sequence is TGTGCCAGCGGAAACAGGGGATTCGATGGCTACACCTTC. Complete variable domain (other parts from reference TRBV2 and TRBJ1-2): EPEVTQTPSHQVTQMGQEVILRCVPISNHLYFYWYRQILGQKVEFLVSFYNNEISEKSEIFDDQFSVERPDGSNFTLKIRSTKLEDSAMYFCASGNRGFDGYTFGSGTRLTVV.

For the CDR3, the DNA is TGCAGCGTTGAAGGGGCGGGAGTTAACTATGGCTACACCTTC. This translates into CSVEGAGVNYGYTF. J is TRBJ1-2 and V is TRBV29-1; D remains unclear. Germline values: CDR1 SQVTM, CDR2 ANQGSEA. This CDR3 contains 14 residues. V shed 1 base and J shed 1 base, with 10 bases lying between them.

Only a few counts were recorded for this clone. J is TRBJ2-7 and V is TRBV9; TRBD1 matches 10 bases. The trim removed 0 bases at V and 7 bases at J, leaving 4 bases unmatched. The length of the CDR3 is 14 residues. CDR1 SGDLS and CDR2 YYNGEE come from the germline V gene. The CDR3 here is CASSVEGQGREQYF. The CDR3 bases are TGTGCCAGCAGCGTAGAGGGACAGGGGCGTGAGCAGTACTTC.

A few counts support this clone. The chain carries TRBV10-3 and TRBJ1-6; a possible D gene is TRBD1 (5 bases). V lost 2 bases and J lost 0, with 8 bases in between. Germline CDR1 is ENHRY and CDR2 is SYGVKD. This CDR3 spans 16 amino acids. CDR3 sequence (DNA): TGTGCCATCAGTGAGGCGGGGGGCTCCTATAATTCACCCCTCCACTTT. Protein product: CAISEAGGSYNSPLHF.

The genes are TRBV28 and TRBJ1-2; D gene unclear. Germline-derived CDR1 and CDR2 are MDHEN and SYDVKM. The germline V and J ends were trimmed by 6 bases and 4 bases, with 18 bases remaining between them. CDR3 size: 15 residues. As DNA, the CDR3 is TGTGCCAGCAGCGAATCCGGAACAGTACCCTATGGCTACACCTTC. This encodes CASSESGTVPYGYTF.